These 21 T cell receptor beta chains share one sample of origin, sequenced in a study of blood T cell repertoires in COVID-19. Generated by immunoSEQ multiplex PCR, the TCRdb table keeps only in-frame clones and is missing some. The table shows approximately 150,000 clones, with over 75% occurring only once. The sample consisted of peripheral blood. Every receptor here comes from a man between 65 and 80 years old with acute or convalescent COVID-19.

V gene TRBV3-1 (or the pseudogene TRBV3-2) combines with J gene TRBJ1-6, with a weak D call TRBD1 (5 bases). Trimming left V 4 bases short and J 7 bases short, with 11 bases between. The length of the CDR3 is 14 residues. Looked up from germline, CDR1 is LGHDT and CDR2 is YNNKEL (reference sequence). DNA of the CDR3: TGTGCCAGCAGCCTTACAGGTAACAATTCACCCCTCCACTTT. This sequence encodes CASSLTGNNSPLHF.

This rearrangement joins TRBV5-1 to TRBJ2-1; 9 nucleotides agree with TRBD2. The length of the CDR3 is 15 residues. Germline lookup yields CDR1 SGHRS and CDR2 YFSETQ. V gave up 0 bases and J gave up 5 bases; unmatched junction bases: 3. The CDR3 loop reads CASSLVRGGNNEQFF. In DNA, the CDR3 is TGCGCCAGCAGCTTGGTGCGGGGGGGTAACAATGAGCAGTTCTTC.

This chain uses TRBV19 with TRBJ2-3; the match to TRBD1 covers 7 bases. Trimming took 6 bases from V and 2 from J; bases not matched to a gene: 5. There are 14 residues in the CDR3. Germline CDR1 reads LNHDA; CDR2 reads SQIVND (reference sequence). CDR3 nucleotide sequence: TGTGCCAGTAGAAATCAGGGGGACACAGATACGCAGTATTTT. This codes for CASRNQGDTDTQYF.

V gene TRBV28 combines with J gene TRBJ2-3, with 9 bases identical to TRBD2. The V gene's germline CDR1 is MDHEN and CDR2 SYDVKM. With 7 bases clipped from V and 2 bases from J, the junction kept 4 bases outside the gene matches. This CDR3 contains 14 residues. CDR3 sequence: CASNPGLATDTQYF. The DNA for the CDR3 is TGTGCCAGCAACCCGGGACTAGCCACAGATACGCAGTATTTT. The full variable domain, rest sourced from reference TRBV28 and TRBJ2-3, is DVKVTQSSRYLVKRTGEKVFLECVQDMDHENMFWYRQDPGLGLRLIYFSYDVKMKEKGDIPEGYSVSREKKERFSLILESASTNQTSMYLCASNPGLATDTQYFGPGTRLTVL.

The chain joins TRBV30 to TRBJ2-1; 12 bases agree with TRBD1. V lost 2 bases and J lost 11; bases outside the gene matches: 7. Germline V gene lookup returns CDR1 GTSNPN and CDR2 SVGIG (reference sequence). The CDR3 has 14 amino acids. In DNA, the CDR3 is TGTGCCTGGAGTCCGGGACAGGGGGCGGCCCAGCAGTTCTTC. Encoded protein: CAWSPGQGAAQQFF.

This chain connects TRBV27 to TRBJ1-1, with D possibly matching TRBD1 (5 bases). The CDR3 spans 17 residues. The V end lost 1 base, the J end lost 1 base, and 16 bases lay between the germline ends. Germline V gene lookup returns CDR1 MNHEY and CDR2 SMNVEV (reference sequence). The CDR3 loop is CASSLLPRSDRNTEAFF. The CDR3 region has the DNA TGTGCCAGCAGTTTATTACCTCGTAGTGACAGGAACACTGAAGCTTTCTTT.

The V and J genes are TRBV15 and TRBJ2-7, with 10 bases lining up with TRBD2. The CDR3 totals 15 residues. Germline values: CDR1 LNHNV, CDR2 YYDKDF (reference sequence). The V gene end was trimmed by 0 bases and the J gene end by 5 bases; junction bases not matched to a gene: 4. CDR3 in amino acids: CATSRDLAGVDEQYF. CDR3 DNA: TGTGCCACCAGCAGAGATCTAGCGGGAGTCGACGAGCAGTACTTC. Based on the CDR3 plus reference TRBV15 and TRBJ2-7, the full variable domain is DAMVIQNPRYQVTQFGKPVTLSCSQTLNHNVMYWYQQKSSQAPKLLFHYYDKDFNNEADTPDNFQSRRPNTSFCFLDIRSPGLGDTAMYLCATSRDLAGVDEQYFGPGTRLTVT.

The CDR3 DNA sequence: TGTGCCACCAGTGACCCGTCCCGGGGAACCTACGAGCAGTACTTC. Translated, it gives CATSDPSRGTYEQYF. J is TRBJ2-7 and V is TRBV24-1, with D possibly TRBD2 on 5 matching bases. The V gene's germline CDR1 is KGHDR and CDR2 SFDVKD. Trimming took 4 bases from V and 2 from J, leaving 14 bases between them. The CDR3 totals 15 residues.

This chain connects TRBV4-2 to TRBJ1-2, with TRBD1 matching over 7 bases. CDR1 is LGHNA, CDR2 YNFKEQ, per germline. Trimming at V came to 1 base and at J to 6 bases, leaving 5 bases not matched to a gene. CDR3 size: 14 residues. DNA of the CDR3: TGTGCCAGCAGCCAAGGACAGGGAGGTGATGGCTACACCTTC. Its translation is CASSQGQGGDGYTF.

This chain joins TRBV6-6 and TRBJ1-4; TRBD1 matches at 8 bases. Germline CDR1 MNHNY, CDR2 SVGAGI (reference sequence). The CDR3 runs 15 residues. With 6 bases clipped from V and 4 bases from J, the junction kept 7 bases outside the gene matches. The CDR3 here is CASSPGDRGNEKLFF. The CDR3 DNA is TGTGCCAGCAGCCCCGGTGACAGGGGTAATGAAAAACTGTTTTTT.

The chain employs TRBV2 and TRBJ1-6, with 9 nucleotides matching TRBD1. The germline V gene has CDR1 SNHLY and CDR2 FYNNEI. Trimming cost V 7 bases and J 5 bases; bases outside gene matches: 9. The CDR3 totals 16 residues. The CDR3 loop is CASNGQGPLNNSPLHF. The CDR3 DNA sequence: TGTGCCAGCAACGGACAGGGGCCGCTCAATAATTCACCCCTCCACTTT. The variable domain in full, completed from reference TRBV2 and TRBJ1-6, reads EPEVTQTPSHQVTQMGQEVILRCVPISNHLYFYWYRQILGQKVEFLVSFYNNEISEKSEIFDDQFSVERPDGSNFTLKIRSTKLEDSAMYFCASNGQGPLNNSPLHFGNGTRLTVT.

The chain uses TRBV19 and TRBJ1-2, with D unclear. This CDR3 spans 14 amino acids. CDR1 and CDR2 (germline): LNHDA, SQIVND (reference sequence). V gave up 3 bases and J gave up 4 bases, with 12 bases separating them. CDR3 DNA sequence: TGTGCCAGTAGTATCCGCCCGGGTGGCTATGGCTACACCTTC. Translated, it gives CASSIRPGGYGYTF.

This chain links TRBV7-6 with TRBJ2-5, with 7 bases that match TRBD1. There are 13 residues in the CDR3. CDR1 SGHVS and CDR2 FNYEAQ come from the germline V gene. The trim removed 2 bases at V and 7 bases at J, leaving 4 bases unmatched. The CDR3 is CASSLRQGGTQYF. In DNA form, the CDR3 reads TGTGCCAGCAGCTTACGACAGGGTGGGACCCAGTACTTC.

This chain uses TRBV28 with TRBJ1-2; D call uncertain. Germline V gene lookup returns CDR1 MDHEN and CDR2 SYDVKM. The CDR3 length is 13 residues. V was shortened by 3 bases and J by 2 bases, with 7 bases between the two germline ends. The DNA for the CDR3 is TGTGCCAGCAGTTTGGAGATAAACTATGGCTACACCTTC. Translated: CASSLEINYGYTF.

The chain employs TRBV4-1 and TRBJ1-2; 7 nucleotides align to TRBD1. With 1 base clipped from V and 0 bases from J, the junction kept 2 bases outside the gene matches. Germline V gene lookup returns CDR1 MGHRA and CDR2 YSYEKL. The CDR3 covers 15 residues. The CDR3 bases are TGCGCCAGCAGCCAAGGACAGGGCCCTAACTATGGCTACACCTTC. Translation gives CASSQGQGPNYGYTF.

This CDR3 is CASSYRPGEGGEKLFF. In DNA form, the CDR3 reads TGTGCCAGCAGTTACAGGCCAGGGGAAGGAGGTGAAAAACTGTTTTTT. The J gene is TRBJ1-4, the V gene TRBV6-5; possibly TRBD1 for D (6 bases). V lost 2 bases and J 7 bases, leaving 17 bases between the germline ends. The CDR3 extends over 16 amino acids. From germline, CDR1 is MNHEY and CDR2 SVGAGI.

This rearrangement joins TRBV7-2 to TRBJ2-1, with TRBD2 matching 10 bases. Germline values: CDR1 SGHTA, CDR2 FQGNSA. V trimming: 3 bases; J trimming: 2 bases; junction bases outside the gene matches: 1. This CDR3 is 15 amino acids long. CDR3 amino acids: CASSLSGRAYNEQFF. For the CDR3, the DNA is TGTGCCAGCAGCTTGAGCGGGAGGGCCTACAATGAGCAGTTCTTC.

J is TRBJ2-2 and V is TRBV3-1 (or the pseudogene TRBV3-2); TRBD1 is a possible D gene (6 bases). CDR3 length: 14 amino acids. CDR1 is LGHDT and CDR2 is YNNKEL in the germline V gene (reference sequence). V lost 4 bases and J lost 7, with 13 bases in between. CDR3 in amino acids: CASSPSGVGGELFF. CDR3 in DNA: TGTGCCAGCAGCCCGTCAGGGGTGGGCGGGGAGCTGTTTTTT.

This chain joins TRBV7-3 and TRBJ1-1, with no clear D. Germline V gene sequence: CDR1 SGHTA, CDR2 FQGTGA. The CDR3 has 13 amino acids. V was cut by 4 bases and J by 1 base, with 7 bases left in between. The CDR3 sequence: CASSWNRNTEAFF. The CDR3 bases are TGTGCCAGCAGCTGGAACAGGAACACTGAAGCTTTCTTT.

The V call is TRBV6-2 or TRBV6-3, the J call TRBJ2-7, with unresolved D. Trimming stripped 5 bases from V and 3 bases from J, with 5 bases between. The CDR3 has 11 residues. Germline V lookup: CDR1 MNHEY, CDR2 SVGEGT. CDR3 region: CASSQVYEQYF. The CDR3 DNA sequence: TGTGCCAGCAGTCAGGTCTACGAGCAGTACTTC.

V is TRBV6-5 and J is TRBJ2-4; weak D call: TRBD1 (8 bases). Trimming shortened V by 6 bases and J by 5 bases, and 17 bases separated the two germline ends. Germline CDR1 and CDR2: MNHEY and SVGAGI. The CDR3 has 15 amino acids. The DNA for the CDR3 is TGTGCCAGCAGCGCAACAGGGGGGGGACAAAACATTCAGTACTTC. The encoded protein is CASSATGGGQNIQYF.